This T cell receptor (beta chain) was recovered during a study of blood T cell repertoires in COVID-19. TCRdb's table, derived via immunoSEQ multiplex PCR, lists solely in-frame clones and lacks some. The sample holds fewer than 350,000 clones, 85% seen once. CDR3 size: 13 residues. V lost 3 bases and J 2 bases, leaving 5 bases between the germline ends. Germline lookup yields CDR1 SNHLY and CDR2 FYNNEI. Sequences were obtained from PBMCs or T cells enriched from blood (not recorded which). This clonotype was sampled from a woman younger than 45 who had been exposed to COVID-19. The chain carries TRBV2 and TRBJ2-4; the D is unclear. The CDR3 protein is CASSEGSKNIQYF. The CDR3 DNA reads TGTGCCAGCAGTGAGGGCTCCAAAAACATTCAGTACTTC.